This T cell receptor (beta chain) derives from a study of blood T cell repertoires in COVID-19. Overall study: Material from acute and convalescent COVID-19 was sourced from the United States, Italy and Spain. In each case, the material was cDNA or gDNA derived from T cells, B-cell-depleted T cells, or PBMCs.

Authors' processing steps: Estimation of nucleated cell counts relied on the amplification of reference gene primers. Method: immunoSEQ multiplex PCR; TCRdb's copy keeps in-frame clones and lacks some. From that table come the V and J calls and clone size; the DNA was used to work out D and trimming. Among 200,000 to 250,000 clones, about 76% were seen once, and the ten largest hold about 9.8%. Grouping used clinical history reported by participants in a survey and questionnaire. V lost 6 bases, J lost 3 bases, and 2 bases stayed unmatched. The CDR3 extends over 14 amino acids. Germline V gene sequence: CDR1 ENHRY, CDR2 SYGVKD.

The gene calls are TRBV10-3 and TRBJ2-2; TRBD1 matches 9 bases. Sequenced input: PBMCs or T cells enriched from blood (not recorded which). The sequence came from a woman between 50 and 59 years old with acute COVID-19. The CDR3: CAIRRTGDTGELFF. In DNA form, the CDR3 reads TGTGCCATCAGGAGGACAGGGGACACCGGGGAGCTGTTTTTT.